The 9 T cell receptor beta chains reported below all come from one sample, sequenced in a study of patients and donors after allogeneic stem cell transplantation. TCRdb passed the RT-PCR reads through MiXCR, listing each CDR3 protein once. The sample includes 900,000 to 1,000,000 distinct CDR3 sequences, around 17% of them seen just once. The sequenced material came from blood, either unsorted or a sorted T cell fraction (not recorded which). The origin of the receptors is a human donor who was either an allogeneic HSCT recipient or a stem cell or donor lymphocyte infusion donor (not recorded which). It is not recorded whose cells these are; they may come from a transplant donor.

This clonotype showed up many times. CDR3 DNA: TGTGCCAGCAGGGAGGGCGTCGAGCAGTACTTC. Translated, it gives CASREGVEQYF. The rearrangement joins TRBV12-3 or TRBV12-4 to TRBJ2-7; TRBD2 might be the D (6 bases). V dropped 6 bases and J dropped 6 bases, with 9 bases sitting between them. CDR3 length: 11 residues.

In its sample, this clonotype was seen a few times. The chain joins TRBV2 to TRBJ2-7; TRBD2 is a possible D gene (6 bases). The V gene lost 11 bases and the J gene lost 4 bases, with 15 bases spanning the gap. Germline CDR1 is SNHLY and CDR2 is FYNNEI. The CDR3 length is 12 residues. The CDR3 loop is CAGGKRPYEQYF. The CDR3 DNA reads as TGTGCCGGGGGGAAACGTCCTTACGAGCAGTACTTC.

This clonotype was detected only a few times. This sequence joins TRBV28 and TRBJ2-1; TRBD2 matches at 9 bases. Germline CDR1 and CDR2: MDHEN and SYDVKM. The CDR3 extends over 14 amino acids. V gave up 2 bases and J gave up 10 bases; unmatched junction bases: 6. CDR3 bases: TGTGCCAGCAGTTTACTAGCGGGATCCCGGGAGCAGTTCTTC. Protein sequence: CASSLLAGSREQFF.

The chain carries TRBV7-8 and TRBJ2-7; D may be TRBD1 (7 bases). There are 12 residues in the CDR3. V gave up 4 bases and J gave up 9 bases, with 13 bases separating them. Germline V gene lookup returns CDR1 SGHVS and CDR2 FQNEAQ. DNA of the CDR3: TGTGCCAGCAGCTCTAACCAGGGGGGGCAGTACTTC. The encoded protein is CASSSNQGGQYF.

J is TRBJ1-5 and V is TRBV5-8, with a tentative D call TRBD1 (5 bases). The CDR3 consists of 16 residues. The germline CDR1 and CDR2 sequences are SGHTS and YDEGEE. V lost 0 bases and J 0 bases, leaving 10 bases between the germline ends. CDR3 protein: CASSLGDVHSNQPQHF. The CDR3 coding sequence is TGTGCCAGCAGCTTGGGGGACGTACATAGCAATCAGCCCCAGCATTTT.

This chain links TRBV15 with TRBJ2-2, with D possibly matching TRBD1 (6 bases). Trimming took off 0 bases at V and 6 bases at J, with 14 bases between the two ends. This CDR3 is 16 amino acids long. The germline CDR1 and CDR2 sequences are LNHNV and YYDKDF (reference sequence). The CDR3 protein is CATSRDGGWGPGELFF. Written as DNA, the CDR3 is TGTGCCACCAGCAGAGATGGGGGCTGGGGGCCCGGGGAGCTGTTTTTT.

This clonotype was picked up a small number of times. The CDR3 region has the DNA TGTGCCAGCAGCCCCACTCGGGGGCGTGAAGCTTTCTTT. Translated: CASSPTRGREAFF. The chain uses TRBV7-3 and TRBJ1-1; tentatively, D is TRBD1 (6 bases). The length of the CDR3 is 13 residues. Germline assignment: CDR1 SGHTA and CDR2 FQGTGA. The V end was cut by 5 bases, the J end by 7 bases, with 14 bases between.

This chain uses TRBV5-1 with TRBJ2-1; 15 positions agree with TRBD2. This CDR3 contains 18 residues. Trimming removed 3 bases from V and 0 bases from J; junction bases left unmatched: 4. Germline lookup yields CDR1 SGHRS and CDR2 YFSETQ. The CDR3 DNA reads as TGCGCCAGCAGCTACGGGACTAGCGGGAGGAACTCCTACAATGAGCAGTTCTTC. This gives the protein CASSYGTSGRNSYNEQFF.

The chain recombines TRBV12-3 or TRBV12-4 with TRBJ1-2; D remains ambiguous. The V end was cut by 6 bases, the J end by 4 bases, with 9 bases between. This CDR3 has 12 residues. The CDR3, as DNA: TGTGCCAGCAGCGCCGAAGGCTATGGCTACACCTTC. It codes for CASSAEGYGYTF.